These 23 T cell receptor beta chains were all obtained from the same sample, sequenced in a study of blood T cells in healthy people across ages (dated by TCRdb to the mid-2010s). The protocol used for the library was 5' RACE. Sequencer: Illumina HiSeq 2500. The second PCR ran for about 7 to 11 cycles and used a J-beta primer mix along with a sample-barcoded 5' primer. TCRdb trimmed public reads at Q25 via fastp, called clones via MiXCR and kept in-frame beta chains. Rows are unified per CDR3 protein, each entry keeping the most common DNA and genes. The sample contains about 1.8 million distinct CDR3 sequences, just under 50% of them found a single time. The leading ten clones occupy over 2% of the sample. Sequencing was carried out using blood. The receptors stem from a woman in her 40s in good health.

CDR3 region: CASSQEGAAHVIPYNEQFF. The CDR3 bases are TGTGCCAGCAGCCAAGAGGGGGCGGCACATGTAATACCATACAATGAGCAGTTCTTC. The chain combines TRBV3-1 with TRBJ2-1, with D maybe TRBD1 (6 bases). Germline CDR1 LGHDT, CDR2 YNNKEL (reference sequence). There are 19 residues in the CDR3. The V and J ends lost 0 bases and 4 bases respectively, with 22 bases between them.

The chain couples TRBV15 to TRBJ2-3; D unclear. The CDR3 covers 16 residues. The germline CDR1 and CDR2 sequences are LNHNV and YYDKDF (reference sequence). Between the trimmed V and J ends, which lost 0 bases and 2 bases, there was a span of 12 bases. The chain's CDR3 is CATSRDPDGNTDTQYF. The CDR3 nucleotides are TGTGCCACCAGCAGAGATCCTGACGGAAACACAGATACGCAGTATTTT.

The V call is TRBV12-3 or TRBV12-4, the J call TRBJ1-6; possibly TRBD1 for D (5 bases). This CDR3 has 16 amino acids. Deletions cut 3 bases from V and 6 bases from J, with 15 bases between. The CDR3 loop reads CASSLTPGGSNSPLHF. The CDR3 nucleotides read TGTGCCAGCAGTTTGACCCCTGGGGGTAGTAATTCACCCCTCCACTTT.

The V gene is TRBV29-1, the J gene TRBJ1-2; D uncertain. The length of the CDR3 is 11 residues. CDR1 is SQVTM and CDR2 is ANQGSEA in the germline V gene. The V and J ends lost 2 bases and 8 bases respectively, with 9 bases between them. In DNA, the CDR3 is TGCAGCGTTGAAAGCCTGGGGGGCTACACCTTC. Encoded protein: CSVESLGGYTF. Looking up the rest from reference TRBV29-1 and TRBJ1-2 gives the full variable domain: SAVISQKPSRDICQRGTSLTIQCQVDSQVTMMFWYRQQPGQSLTLIATANQGSEATYESGFVIDKFPISRPNLTFSTLTVSNMSPEDSSIYLCSVESLGGYTFGSGTRLTVV.

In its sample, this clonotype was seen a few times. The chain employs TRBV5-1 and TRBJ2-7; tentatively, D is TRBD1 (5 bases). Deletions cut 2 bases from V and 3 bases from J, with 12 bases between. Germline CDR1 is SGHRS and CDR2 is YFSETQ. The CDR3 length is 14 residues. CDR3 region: CASSFDSTFYEQYF. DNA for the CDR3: TGCGCCAGCAGCTTCGACAGTACTTTCTACGAGCAGTACTTC.

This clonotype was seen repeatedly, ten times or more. The CDR3 region has the DNA TGTGCCAGCAGGGCTTTGGCCTCCTACGAGCAGTACTTC. It specifies CASRALASYEQYF. The chain uses TRBV7-2 and TRBJ2-7; D not certain. With 6 bases removed from V and 0 bases from J, the gap between germline ends came to 9 bases. The CDR3 covers 13 residues. Germline CDR1 and CDR2: SGHTA and FQGNSA.

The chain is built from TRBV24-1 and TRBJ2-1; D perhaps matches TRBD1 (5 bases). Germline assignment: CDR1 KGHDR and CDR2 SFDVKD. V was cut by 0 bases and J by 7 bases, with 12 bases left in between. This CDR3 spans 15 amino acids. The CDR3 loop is CATSDLGRVGNEQFF. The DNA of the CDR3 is TGTGCCACCAGTGATTTGGGCAGGGTCGGGAATGAGCAGTTCTTC.

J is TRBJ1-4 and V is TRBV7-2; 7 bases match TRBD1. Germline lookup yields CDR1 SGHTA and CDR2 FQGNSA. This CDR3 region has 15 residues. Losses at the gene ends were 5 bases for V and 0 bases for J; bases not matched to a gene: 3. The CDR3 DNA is TGTGCCAGCAGCCGGGACAGTGCAACTAATGAAAAACTGTTTTTT. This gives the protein CASSRDSATNEKLFF.

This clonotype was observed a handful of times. The CDR3 region is CASSLRLVQNNEQFF. The CDR3 nucleotides read TGTGCCAGCAGCCTGAGACTCGTACAAAACAATGAGCAGTTCTTC. This rearrangement joins TRBV3-1 to TRBJ2-1; no clear D. The CDR3 runs 15 residues. The germline V and J ends were trimmed by 4 bases and 5 bases, with 15 bases remaining between them. Germline CDR1 and CDR2: LGHDT and YNNKEL (reference sequence).

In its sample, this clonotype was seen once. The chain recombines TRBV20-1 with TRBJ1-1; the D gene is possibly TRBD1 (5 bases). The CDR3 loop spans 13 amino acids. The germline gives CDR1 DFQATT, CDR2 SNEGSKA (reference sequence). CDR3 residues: CRGESGSGTEAFF. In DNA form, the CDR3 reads TGCAGAGGGGAATCAGGGTCCGGCACTGAAGCTTTCTTT.

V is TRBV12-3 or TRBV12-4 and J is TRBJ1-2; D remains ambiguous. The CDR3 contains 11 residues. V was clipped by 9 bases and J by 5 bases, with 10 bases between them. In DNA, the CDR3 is TGTGCCAGTGGGTCGTCGTATGGCTACACCTTC. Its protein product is CASGSSYGYTF.

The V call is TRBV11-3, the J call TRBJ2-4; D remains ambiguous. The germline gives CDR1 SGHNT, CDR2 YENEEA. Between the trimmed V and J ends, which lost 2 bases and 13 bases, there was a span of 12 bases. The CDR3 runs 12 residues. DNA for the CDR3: TGTGCCAGCAGCTTACAGGTCGAGGAGCAGTACTTC. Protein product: CASSLQVEEQYF.

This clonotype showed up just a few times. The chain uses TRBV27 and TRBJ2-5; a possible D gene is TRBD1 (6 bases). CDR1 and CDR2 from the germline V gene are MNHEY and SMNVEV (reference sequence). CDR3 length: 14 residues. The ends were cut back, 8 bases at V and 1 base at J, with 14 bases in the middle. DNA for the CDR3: TGTGCCAGCGCCGACCGGGACACCCAAGAGACCCAGTACTTC. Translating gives CASADRDTQETQYF.

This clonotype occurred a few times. This CDR3 reads CASSQDPLYEQFF. CDR3 DNA: TGCGCCAGCAGCCAAGATCCATTGTATGAGCAGTTCTTC. The chain couples TRBV4-1 to TRBJ2-1; no firm D call. V was clipped by 0 bases and J by 8 bases, with 8 bases between them. This CDR3 is built from 13 residues. Per the germline V gene, CDR1 is MGHRA and CDR2 is YSYEKL.

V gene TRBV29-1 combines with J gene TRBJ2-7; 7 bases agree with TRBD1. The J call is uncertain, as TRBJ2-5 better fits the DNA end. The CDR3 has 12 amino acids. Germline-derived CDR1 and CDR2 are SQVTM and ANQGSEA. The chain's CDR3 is CSVPSGGGTQYF. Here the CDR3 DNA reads TGCAGCGTTCCTTCAGGGGGTGGGACCCAGTACTTC.

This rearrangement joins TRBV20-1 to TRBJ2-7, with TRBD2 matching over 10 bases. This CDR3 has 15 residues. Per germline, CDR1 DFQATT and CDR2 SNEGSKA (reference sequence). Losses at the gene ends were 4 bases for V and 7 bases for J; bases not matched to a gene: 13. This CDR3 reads CSANPQRGGNNEQYF. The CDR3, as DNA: TGCAGTGCTAATCCCCAGCGGGGGGGTAACAATGAGCAGTACTTC.

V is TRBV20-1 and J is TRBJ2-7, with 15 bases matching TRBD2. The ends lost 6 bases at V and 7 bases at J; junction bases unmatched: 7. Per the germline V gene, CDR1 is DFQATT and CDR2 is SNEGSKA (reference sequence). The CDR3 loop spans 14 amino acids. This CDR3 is CSAGTSGGYNEQYF. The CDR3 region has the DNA TGCAGTGCAGGGACTAGCGGGGGGTACAATGAGCAGTACTTC.

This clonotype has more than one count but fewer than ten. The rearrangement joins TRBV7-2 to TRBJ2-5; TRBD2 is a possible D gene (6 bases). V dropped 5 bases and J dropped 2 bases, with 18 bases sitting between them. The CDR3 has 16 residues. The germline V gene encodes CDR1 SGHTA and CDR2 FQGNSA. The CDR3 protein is CASSQIRRGGQETQYF. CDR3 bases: TGTGCCAGCAGCCAGATACGGAGGGGCGGACAAGAGACCCAGTACTTC.

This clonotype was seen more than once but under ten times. The CDR3 here is CSAFWTSGVGYEQYF. CDR3 DNA sequence: TGCAGTGCTTTTTGGACTAGCGGGGTCGGGTACGAGCAGTACTTC. The chain employs TRBV20-1 and TRBJ2-7, with 12 nucleotides matching TRBD2. CDR3 length: 15 amino acids. J lost 4 bases, V lost 5 bases, and 9 bases had no gene match. Germline CDR1 DFQATT, CDR2 SNEGSKA (reference sequence).

CDR3 residues: CASSPQSRLRTSEAFF. In DNA, the CDR3 is TGTGCCAGCAGCCCCCAATCCAGACTCCGGACCTCTGAAGCTTTCTTT. V gene TRBV9 combines with J gene TRBJ1-1; D not resolved. Germline V gene sequence: CDR1 SGDLS, CDR2 YYNGEE. The V and J ends lost 4 bases and 6 bases respectively, with 22 bases between them. CDR3 size: 16 residues.

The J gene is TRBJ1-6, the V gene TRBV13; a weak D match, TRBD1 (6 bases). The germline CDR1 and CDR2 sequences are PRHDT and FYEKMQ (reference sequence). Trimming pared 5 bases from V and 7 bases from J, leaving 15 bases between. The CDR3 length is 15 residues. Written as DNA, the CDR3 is TGTGCCAGCAGCCCCTCGACAGGAGGGAATTCACCCCTCCACTTT. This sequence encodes CASSPSTGGNSPLHF.

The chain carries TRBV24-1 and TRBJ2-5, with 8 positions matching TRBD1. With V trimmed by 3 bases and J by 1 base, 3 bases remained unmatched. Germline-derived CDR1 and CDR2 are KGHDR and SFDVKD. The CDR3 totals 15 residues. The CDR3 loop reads CATSDIDRGQETQYF. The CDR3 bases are TGTGCCACCAGTGATATAGACAGGGGCCAAGAGACCCAGTACTTC.

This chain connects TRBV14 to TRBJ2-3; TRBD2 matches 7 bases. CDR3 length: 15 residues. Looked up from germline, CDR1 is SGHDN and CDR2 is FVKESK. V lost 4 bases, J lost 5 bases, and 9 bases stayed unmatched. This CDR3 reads CASSPRLAEGDTQYF. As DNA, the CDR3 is TGTGCCAGCAGCCCTAGACTAGCAGAGGGAGATACGCAGTATTTT.